This TCR beta chain was observed in a study of shared clonotypes between healthy human individuals. Trimming stripped 3 bases from V and 11 bases from J, with 16 bases between. Germline loops: CDR1 MDHEN, CDR2 SYDVKM. The CDR3 length is 13 residues. Profiled with immunoSEQ multiplex PCR; TCRdb holds only in-frame clones, not every one. The sample consists of 850,000 to 1,200,000 clones, more than 65% of them appearing once. The sample taken for sequencing was memory CD4+ T cells sorted from blood. The sample's subset: CD45RA-negative fraction. The TCR comes from a man younger than 35 in good health. The chain couples TRBV28 to TRBJ1-1, with D possibly TRBD1 on 6 matching bases. The CDR3 reads CASSLGGAGMAFF. The CDR3 nucleotides read TGTGCCAGCAGTTTGGGGGGGGCAGGGATGGCTTTCTTT.